Following are 5 T cell receptor beta chains from one sample sequenced in a study of CD8 T cells in ankylosing spondylitis. Study-wide points: In ankylosing spondylitis blood, a motif of fewer than 10 highly homologous TCR beta variants appeared characteristic.

TCRdb called the 5' RACE reads again in MiXCR, with one record for every CDR3 protein. Among approximately 440,000 distinct CDR3 sequences listed, approximately 17% were seen once. No antigen has been assigned to these receptors. The sample comprised blood, either unsorted or a sorted T cell fraction (not recorded which). Receptor source: a male donor with ankylosing spondylitis.

The genes are TRBV4-2 and TRBJ2-6; TRBD1 or TRBD2 may be the D gene (5 bases each). Germline lookup yields CDR1 LGHNA and CDR2 YNFKEQ. V lost 1 base and J lost 2, with 15 bases in between. CDR3 length: 18 amino acids. The CDR3 bases are TGTGCCAGCAGCCAAGTGAGGGGAGCTGTCACTGGGGCCAACGTCCTGACTTTC. It translates to CASSQVRGAVTGANVLTF.

This chain uses TRBV7-9 with TRBJ2-3; TRBD2 agrees at 8 bases. This CDR3 is 16 amino acids long. V dropped 5 bases and J dropped 4; count of bases not matched to a gene: 11. Germline-derived CDR1 and CDR2 are SEHNR and FQNEAQ (reference sequence). The chain's CDR3 is CASSAPGTRRADTQYF. The CDR3 nucleotides read TGTGCCAGCAGCGCACCCGGGACTAGGAGGGCAGATACGCAGTATTTT.

V usage is TRBV6-5 and J usage is TRBJ2-5; the D gene is possibly TRBD2 (5 bases). V dropped 2 bases and J dropped 4 bases, with 11 bases sitting between them. CDR3 length equals 14 residues. Germline V gives CDR1 MNHEY, CDR2 SVGAGI. The chain's CDR3 is CASSYAGRAETQYF. In DNA form, the CDR3 reads TGTGCCAGCAGTTACGCGGGTAGGGCAGAGACCCAGTACTTC.

The table lists this clonotype with a few counts. The rearrangement links TRBV5-6 to TRBJ1-2; D might be TRBD1 (5 bases). Germline V lookup: CDR1 SGHDT, CDR2 YYEEEE. V was trimmed by 1 base and J by 4 bases, leaving 11 bases between them. The CDR3 length is 14 residues. CDR3 residues: CASSLSQGGYGYTF. As DNA, the CDR3 is TGTGCCAGCAGCTTGTCTCAGGGAGGCTATGGCTACACCTTC.

This clonotype was observed a few times. The chain has TRBV5-1 and TRBJ2-5; D possibly matches TRBD1 or TRBD2 (5 bases each). V was clipped by 7 bases and J by 5 bases, with 21 bases between them. Germline CDR1 and CDR2: SGHRS and YFSETQ. The CDR3 length is 15 residues. The DNA for the CDR3 is TGCGCCAGCGGGCCGGGGACCAAGCCTGGGGAGACCCAGTACTTC. This translates into CASGPGTKPGETQYF.